This entry is about one T cell receptor (beta chain). Antigen: not known. The data originate from a study of CD4 T cells in relation to SARS-CoV-2 and coronaviruses. In the study overall: After 10 days of antigen culture, PBMC TCR beta CDR3s were sequenced.

CD4+ T cells from unexposed donors were obtained before the COVID-19 pandemic (2011-2018). Isolation of CD4+ T cells took place after about 9 days in culture. Cells permitting, SARS-CoV-2 S/N and four cold-coronavirus spikes were tested on unexposed-donor CD4+ T cells. Half the medium was replaced with IL-2 medium on days 3 and 7. Study results and limitations: Compared with monoreactive clones, crossreactive clones showed significantly weaker SARS-CoV-2 expansion.

Losses at the gene ends were 5 bases for V and 2 bases for J; bases not matched to a gene: 10. The CDR3 has 16 residues. Germline V lookup: CDR1 MNHEY, CDR2 SMNVEV (reference sequence). TCRdb's copy holds only in-frame clones and misses some; the assay was immunoSEQ multiplex PCR. The profile shows under 20,000 clones, approximately 77% of them singletons. This chain uses TRBV27 with TRBJ2-3, with TRBD1 identical over 7 bases. The sequence was obtained from a human donor in good health. Sequenced: CD4+ T cells from PBMCs, cultured in vitro. The CDR3 loop is CASSTYRGDDTDTQYF. In DNA, the CDR3 is TGTGCCAGCAGTACATACAGGGGCGACGACACAGATACGCAGTATTTT.